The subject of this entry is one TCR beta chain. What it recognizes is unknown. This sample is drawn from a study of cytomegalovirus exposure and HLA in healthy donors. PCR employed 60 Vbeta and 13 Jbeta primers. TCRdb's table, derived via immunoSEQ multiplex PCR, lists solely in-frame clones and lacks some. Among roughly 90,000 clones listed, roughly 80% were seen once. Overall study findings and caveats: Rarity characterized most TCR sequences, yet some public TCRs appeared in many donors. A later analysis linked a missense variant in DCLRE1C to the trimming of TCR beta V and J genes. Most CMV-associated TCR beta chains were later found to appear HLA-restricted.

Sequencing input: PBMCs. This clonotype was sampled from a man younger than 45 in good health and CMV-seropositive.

The CDR3 DNA is TGTGCCAGCAGCGCAGCGGGGGGGGTGAACACCGGGGAGCTGTTTTTT. Its translation is CASSAAGGVNTGELFF. V is TRBV9 and J is TRBJ2-2; 10 nucleotides match TRBD2. Trimming cost V 3 bases and J 1 base; bases outside gene matches: 3. The CDR3 runs to 16 residues. Germline assignment: CDR1 SGDLS and CDR2 YYNGEE.